What follows are 2 T cell receptor beta chains derived from one specimen sequenced in a study of blood T cell repertoires in COVID-19 (dated by TCRdb to the early 2020s). Libraries were built with the immunoSEQ multiplex PCR assay. The immuneACCESS repertoire file appears here via TCRdb, limited to in-frame rearrangements. These files lack a portion of the clones; in checked studies, under half of the deficit traces to unresolved V genes, and the cause of the others is not known. This sample holds 140,000 to 150,000 clones; roughly 75% were observed only once. About 6% of the sample comes from the top ten. Sequences were obtained from PBMCs or T cells enriched from blood (not recorded which). All receptors come from a woman aged 50 to 60 who had recovered from COVID-19.

This chain connects TRBV5-1 to TRBJ2-5, with 13 bases identical to TRBD2. Per germline, CDR1 SGHRS and CDR2 YFSETQ. V was clipped by 4 bases and J by 5 bases; unmatched bases: 8. This CDR3 has 16 residues. The CDR3 loop is CASSKTSGGRWETQYF. The CDR3 DNA follows: TGCGCCAGCAGCAAGACTAGCGGGGGGCGATGGGAGACCCAGTACTTC.

The V call is TRBV18, the J call TRBJ1-3; a weak D match, TRBD1 (6 bases). From germline, CDR1 is KGHSH and CDR2 LQKENI. The CDR3 runs to 15 residues. The ends were cut back, 3 bases at V and 3 bases at J, with 12 bases in the middle. CDR3 DNA sequence: TGTGCCAGCTCACCTGCGGGGGGGCGTGGAAACACCATATATTTT. Protein product: CASSPAGGRGNTIYF.